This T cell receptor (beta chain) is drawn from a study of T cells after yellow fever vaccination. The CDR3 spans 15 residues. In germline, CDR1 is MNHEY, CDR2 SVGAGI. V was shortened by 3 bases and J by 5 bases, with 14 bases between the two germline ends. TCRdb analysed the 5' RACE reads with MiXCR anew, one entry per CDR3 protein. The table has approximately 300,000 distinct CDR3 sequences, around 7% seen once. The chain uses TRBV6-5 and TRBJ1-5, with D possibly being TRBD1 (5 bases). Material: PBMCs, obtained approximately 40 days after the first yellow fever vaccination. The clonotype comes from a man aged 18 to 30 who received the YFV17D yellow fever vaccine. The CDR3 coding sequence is TGTGCCAGCAGTTATTCGGGAGGGGAGGATCAGCCCCAGCATTTT. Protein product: CASSYSGGEDQPQHF.